A single sample is the source of the 25 T cell receptor beta chains below, sequenced in a study of shared clonotypes between healthy human individuals. The repertoire was sequenced with immunoSEQ multiplex PCR; TCRdb's copy has only in-frame clones and lacks some. The sample yields 150,000 to 200,000 clones, about 93% seen once. Sequencing was performed on naive CD4+ T cells sorted from blood. The subset was: CD45RA+ positively selected. These receptors were collected from a woman between 25 and 40 years old in good health.

This chain connects TRBV28 to TRBJ1-1, with D hard to call. V was clipped by 6 bases and J by 0 bases, with 14 bases between them. This CDR3 region has 15 residues. Germline assignment: CDR1 MDHEN and CDR2 SYDVKM. The CDR3 region is CASSRTRRMNTEAFF. The CDR3 DNA reads TGTGCCAGCAGCCGGACGAGGCGGATGAACACTGAAGCTTTCTTT.

The chain recombines TRBV28 with TRBJ2-7; D tentatively reads TRBD1 or TRBD2 (5 bases each). The ends were cut back, 7 bases at V and 3 bases at J, with 19 bases in the middle. In germline, CDR1 is MDHEN, CDR2 SYDVKM. The CDR3 extends over 15 amino acids. CDR3 in DNA: TGTGCCAGCACTGAGACCCGGGACCGACACTACGAGCAGTACTTC. This codes for CASTETRDRHYEQYF.

This clone was observed a few times. V is TRBV28 and J is TRBJ1-1; D is undetermined. Germline CDR1 MDHEN, CDR2 SYDVKM. Trimming took 7 bases from V and 0 from J, leaving 9 bases between them. The CDR3 runs 13 residues. The CDR3 sequence: CASKTLLNTEAFF. DNA of the CDR3: TGTGCCAGCAAGACGCTGTTGAACACTGAAGCTTTCTTT. Variable domain in full (rest from reference TRBV28 and TRBJ1-1): DVKVTQSSRYLVKRTGEKVFLECVQDMDHENMFWYRQDPGLGLRLIYFSYDVKMKEKGDIPEGYSVSREKKERFSLILESASTNQTSMYLCASKTLLNTEAFFGQGTRLTVV.

J is TRBJ2-7 and V is TRBV10-2; D is ambiguous. V gave up 2 bases and J gave up 2 bases, with 10 bases separating them. From germline, CDR1 is WSHSY and CDR2 SAAADI. This CDR3 is 14 amino acids long. The CDR3 DNA is TGCGCCAGCAGTGAGCAGACGGTGACCTACGAGCAGTACTTC. As protein: CASSEQTVTYEQYF.

The chain recombines TRBV14 with TRBJ2-1; TRBD2 matches 12 bases. The germline V gene encodes CDR1 SGHDN and CDR2 FVKESK. CDR3 length equals 16 residues. Trimming removed 1 base from V and 5 bases from J; junction bases left unmatched: 3. The CDR3 spells CASSQVTSGRHNEQFF. CDR3 bases: TGTGCCAGCAGCCAAGTAACTAGCGGGAGGCACAATGAGCAGTTCTTC.

The J gene is TRBJ1-3, the V gene TRBV5-8, with D possibly being TRBD1 (5 bases). Germline CDR1 reads SGHTS; CDR2 reads YDEGEE. V was trimmed by 7 bases and J by 2 bases, leaving 16 bases between them. This CDR3 comprises 15 residues. Here the CDR3 DNA reads TGTGCCAGCTCCCGGCCGGGGCCACCTGGAAACACCATATATTTT. Translated, it gives CASSRPGPPGNTIYF.

This chain connects TRBV18 to TRBJ1-4; tentative D call: TRBD1 (5 bases). The V gene lost 6 bases and the J gene lost 8 bases, with 19 bases spanning the gap. There are 15 residues in the CDR3. Germline V gene data show CDR1 as KGHSH and CDR2 as LQKENI. CDR3 protein: CASSLNPGGSEKLFF. The CDR3 DNA is TGTGCCAGCTCGTTAAACCCGGGGGGATCCGAAAAACTGTTTTTT.

The rearrangement links TRBV28 to TRBJ2-7; D is ambiguous. Trimming took off 6 bases at V and 2 bases at J, with 17 bases between the two ends. Germline CDR1 reads MDHEN; CDR2 reads SYDVKM. This CDR3 is 15 amino acids long. CDR3 amino acids: CASSFQRNPPYEQYF. The CDR3 region has the DNA TGTGCCAGCAGCTTTCAGAGAAATCCCCCCTACGAGCAGTACTTC.

The J gene is TRBJ2-3, the V gene TRBV7-7; D gene ambiguous. The CDR3 consists of 15 residues. V was pared by 5 bases and J by 2 bases, with 14 bases between. Germline loops: CDR1 SSHAT, CDR2 FNYEAQ (reference sequence). CDR3 nucleotide sequence: TGTGCCAGCAGCGACCGGGTCGGATCCACAGATACGCAGTATTTT. Amino acid sequence: CASSDRVGSTDTQYF.

V usage is TRBV5-8 and J usage is TRBJ1-2, with D possibly matching TRBD1 (6 bases). The V end lost 7 bases, the J end lost 0 bases, and 13 bases lay between the germline ends. This CDR3 region has 14 residues. Germline values: CDR1 SGHTS, CDR2 YDEGEE. The CDR3 nucleotides are TGTGCCAGCCGGCAACGGGGGCCTAACTATGGCTACACCTTC. It specifies CASRQRGPNYGYTF.

The CDR3 region is CASSIPGRETQYF. The CDR3, as DNA: TGTGCCAGTAGTATACCAGGCCGGGAGACCCAGTACTTC. The chain couples TRBV19 to TRBJ2-5; no definite D call. Trimming removed 2 bases from V and 5 bases from J, with 9 bases in between. CDR1 is LNHDA and CDR2 is SQIVND in the germline V gene (reference sequence). The CDR3 has 13 amino acids.

The gene calls are TRBV2 and TRBJ2-3, with TRBD1 as a possible D gene (6 bases). The CDR3 is made up of 14 amino acids. The V end lost 7 bases, the J end lost 4 bases, and 15 bases lay between the germline ends. In germline, CDR1 is SNHLY, CDR2 FYNNEI. CDR3 DNA: TGTGCCAGCACCCAACAGGGTGCGCCAGATACGCAGTATTTT. Translating it yields CASTQQGAPDTQYF.

J is TRBJ1-4 and V is TRBV18; D is ambiguous. Trimming stripped 3 bases from V and 0 bases from J, with 8 bases between. Germline V lookup: CDR1 KGHSH, CDR2 LQKENI. CDR3 length equals 15 residues. CDR3 loop: CASSPRAATNEKLFF. CDR3 coding DNA: TGTGCCAGCTCACCGAGGGCAGCAACTAATGAAAAACTGTTTTTT.

The V gene is TRBV25-1, the J gene TRBJ2-3; TRBD1 matches at 9 bases. Germline lookup yields CDR1 MGHDK and CDR2 SYGVNS. This CDR3 is built from 15 residues. V lost 4 bases and J lost 2; bases outside the gene matches: 4. The CDR3 region has the DNA TGTGCCAGCAGTGTAGGACAGGGGACCACAGATACGCAGTATTTT. Translating gives CASSVGQGTTDTQYF.

The chain carries TRBV19 and TRBJ1-2, with D maybe TRBD1 (6 bases). V lost 7 bases and J lost 8, with 11 bases in between. Germline V lookup: CDR1 LNHDA, CDR2 SQIVND (reference sequence). CDR3 length: 11 amino acids. This CDR3 is CASNQGRGYTF. DNA of the CDR3: TGTGCCAGTAATCAGGGGAGAGGCTACACCTTC.

The chain couples TRBV28 to TRBJ2-5; the match to TRBD2 covers 15 bases. This CDR3 region has 20 residues. J was trimmed by 0 bases and V by 5 bases; bases with no gene match: 13. The germline V gene encodes CDR1 MDHEN and CDR2 SYDVKM. Written as DNA, the CDR3 is TGTGCCAGCAGTGCATCCGGGACTAGCGGGAGGAGGAAGTACCAAGAGACCCAGTACTTC. Translating gives CASSASGTSGRRKYQETQYF.

V usage is TRBV5-1 and J usage is TRBJ2-7, with 8 bases matching TRBD2. Trimming removed 8 bases from V and 0 bases from J; junction bases left unmatched: 13. This CDR3 contains 16 residues. Looked up from germline, CDR1 is SGHRS and CDR2 is YFSETQ. The CDR3 DNA follows: TGCGCCAGTACCCGCGCAGCGGGGACTAGCTCCTACGAGCAGTACTTC. Its translation is CASTRAAGTSSYEQYF. The variable domain in full, completed from reference TRBV5-1 and TRBJ2-7, reads KAGVTQTPRYLIKTRGQQVTLSCSPISGHRSVSWYQQTPGQGLQFLFEYFSETQRNKGNFPGRFSGRQFSNSRSEMNVSTLELGDSALYLCASTRAAGTSSYEQYFGPGTRLTVT.

The chain carries TRBV18 and TRBJ1-5, with TRBD1 identical over 9 bases. Germline CDR1 and CDR2: KGHSH and LQKENI. Unmatched junction bases numbered 2, after V lost 4 bases and J lost 4 bases. CDR3 length equals 14 residues. The CDR3 sequence is CASSRQGENQPQHF. CDR3 coding DNA: TGTGCCAGCTCACGACAGGGGGAGAATCAGCCCCAGCATTTT.

The CDR3, as DNA: TGTGCCAGCAGCTTCGATGGGGCAGCCGGCACTGAAGCTTTCTTT. It is translated as CASSFDGAAGTEAFF. This chain connects TRBV5-4 to TRBJ1-1; perhaps TRBD1 as D (5 bases). Trimming cost V 2 bases and J 4 bases, with 15 bases left between them. The CDR3 runs to 15 residues. CDR1 and CDR2 from the germline V gene are SGHNT and YYREEE (reference sequence).

The rearrangement joins TRBV7-3 to TRBJ2-2; perhaps TRBD2 as D (5 bases). The CDR3 is 15 amino acids. Trimming pared 5 bases from V and 4 bases from J, leaving 14 bases between. From germline, CDR1 is SGHTA and CDR2 FQGTGA. The CDR3 sequence is CASSARGVGTGELFF. Written as DNA, the CDR3 is TGTGCCAGCAGCGCCCGGGGAGTCGGCACCGGGGAGCTGTTTTTT.

CDR3 nucleotide sequence: TGCGCCAGCAGCTTTGCGGGTCAGACCACTGAAGCTTTCTTT. This encodes CASSFAGQTTEAFF. The chain links TRBV5-1 to TRBJ1-1; D gene uncertain. V dropped 2 bases and J dropped 4 bases, with 12 bases sitting between them. The CDR3 is 14 residues long. Germline V CDR1 and CDR2: SGHRS, YFSETQ.

As to this clone: Other nucleotide sequences in the sample specify the same CDR3. The genes are TRBV2 and TRBJ2-7; D is possibly TRBD1 (6 bases). CDR3 length equals 12 residues. Germline CDR1 and CDR2: SNHLY and FYNNEI. The V end was cut by 6 bases, the J end by 1 base, with 7 bases between. CDR3 nucleotide sequence: TGTGCCAGCAGACAGGGTTCCTACGAGCAGTACTTC. This gives the protein CASRQGSYEQYF.

The J gene is TRBJ2-3, the V gene TRBV28; maybe TRBD1 (8 bases). CDR3 length: 15 amino acids. The V gene's germline CDR1 is MDHEN and CDR2 SYDVKM. Trimming pared 7 bases from V and 4 bases from J, leaving 18 bases between. CDR3 sequence (DNA): TGTGCCAGCACCACAGCACAGGGGGGGCCAGATACGCAGTATTTT. This gives the protein CASTTAQGGPDTQYF.

The V gene is TRBV7-9, the J gene TRBJ1-1; TRBD1 might be the D (5 bases). CDR3 length: 15 residues. The V gene's germline CDR1 is SEHNR and CDR2 FQNEAQ (reference sequence). Trimming stripped 4 bases from V and 3 bases from J, with 15 bases between. In nucleotides, the CDR3 is TGTGCCAGCAGCTCTCCTGGGGGAAGGGACACTGAAGCTTTCTTT. This codes for CASSSPGGRDTEAFF.

The V call is TRBV2, the J call TRBJ2-7; 11 bases match TRBD2. The germline V gene has CDR1 SNHLY and CDR2 FYNNEI. V gave up 2 bases and J gave up 6 bases; unmatched junction bases: 6. This CDR3 has 15 residues. CDR3 loop: CASSERASGRSEQYF. The CDR3 coding sequence is TGTGCCAGCAGTGAAAGGGCTAGCGGGAGGAGCGAGCAGTACTTC.